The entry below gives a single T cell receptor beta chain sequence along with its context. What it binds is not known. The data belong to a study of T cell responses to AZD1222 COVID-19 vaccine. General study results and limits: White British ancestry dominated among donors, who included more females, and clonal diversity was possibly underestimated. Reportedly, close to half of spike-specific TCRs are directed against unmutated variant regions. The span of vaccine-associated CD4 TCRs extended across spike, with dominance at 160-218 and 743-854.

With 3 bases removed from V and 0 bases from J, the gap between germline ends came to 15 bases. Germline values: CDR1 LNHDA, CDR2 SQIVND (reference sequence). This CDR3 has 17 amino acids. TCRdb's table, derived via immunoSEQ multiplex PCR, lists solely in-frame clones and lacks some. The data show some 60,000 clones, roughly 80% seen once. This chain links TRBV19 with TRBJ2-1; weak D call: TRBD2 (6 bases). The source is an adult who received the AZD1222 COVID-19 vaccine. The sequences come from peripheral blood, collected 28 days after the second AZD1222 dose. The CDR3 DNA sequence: TGTGCCAGTAGTATCTCTACGGGGGTGAGCTCCTACAATGAGCAGTTCTTC. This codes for CASSISTGVSSYNEQFF. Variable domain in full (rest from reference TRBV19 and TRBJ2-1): DGGITQSPKYLFRKEGQNVTLSCEQNLNHDAMYWYRQDPGQGLRLIYYSQIVNDFQKGDIAEGYSVSREKKESFPLTVTSAQKNPTAFYLCASSISTGVSSYNEQFFGPGTRLTVL.